This T cell receptor beta chain was documented in a study of T cell changes during pregnancy in multiple sclerosis. Assay: immunoSEQ multiplex PCR; the TCRdb copy retains only in-frame clones and omits some. The profile shows approximately 90,000 clones, more than 85% of them singletons. V lost 0 bases and J lost 4, with 12 bases in between. From germline, CDR1 is SNHLY and CDR2 FYNNEI. This CDR3 contains 15 residues. Sequencing used peripheral blood, obtained before pregnancy. The chain joins TRBV2 to TRBJ2-5, with D possibly matching TRBD2 (5 bases). The TCR originated in a female donor with multiple sclerosis, enrolled in a pregnancy study. The CDR3 here is CASSEARGKGETQYF. DNA for the CDR3: TGTGCCAGCAGTGAAGCGCGAGGGAAGGGAGAGACCCAGTACTTC.